Listed below are T cell receptor beta chains from one sample, sequenced in a study of blood T cell repertoires in COVID-19. Method: immunoSEQ multiplex PCR; TCRdb's copy keeps in-frame clones and lacks some. The sample yields 100,000 to 150,000 clones, around 86% seen once. The sample comprised peripheral blood. Source of these receptors: a man aged 80 or over with active or convalescent COVID-19. The conserved cysteine and the conserved F or W are not part of the CDR3 here. A D gene is named only where the DNA matches it firmly.

d_call j_call v_call cdr3_aa
NA TRBJ2-1 TRBV5-1 ASSLSRGSDMDNEQF
NA TRBJ2-7 TRBV6-5 ASSYGTSTYEQY
NA TRBJ2-2 TRBV19 ASSIPRSGPGELF
NA TRBJ2-2 TRBV2 ASSGTAKTGELF
NA TRBJ2-7 TRBV6-6 ASSWQRTWEQY
NA TRBJ2-7 TRBV6-5 ASIPAGGRLEQY
TRBD2 TRBJ2-7 TRBV5-4 ASSYHSGGLYEQY
NA TRBJ2-4 TRBV4-1 ASSQDVPLQELAKNIQY
NA TRBJ2-1 TRBV30 ARSGVNEQF
TRBD1 TRBJ1-1 TRBV10-3 AIRTGPNTEAF
TRBD2 TRBJ2-5 TRBV5-1 ASSPTWTSGSETQY
TRBD2 TRBJ2-1 TRBV14 ASSQRLGLAGGSSYNEQF
TRBD2 TRBJ2-1 TRBV14 ASSQAPGLAETSSYNEQF
TRBD1 TRBJ2-1 TRBV5-1 ASSFRDSPYNEQF
NA TRBJ1-3 TRBV30 AWSALRGVAGNTIY
TRBD1 TRBJ1-2 TRBV28 ATAGGSNYGYT
TRBD2 TRBJ2-5 TRBV3-1/TRBV3-2 ASSRGTSGRSETQY
NA TRBJ1-5 TRBV15 ATSRDWGRGTQPQH
TRBD2 TRBJ2-1 TRBV7-3 ASGTSGINNEQF
TRBD2 TRBJ2-7 TRBV18 ASSLWTSGPTYEQY
NA TRBJ1-6 TRBV5-4 ASSLDSYNSPLH
NA TRBJ1-1 TRBV21-1 ASSKGGEGEWDTEAF
TRBD1 TRBJ2-7 TRBV5-8 ASSFGTGGWEQY
NA TRBJ2-3 TRBV7-2 ASSLGLPSKDTQY
NA TRBJ2-5 TRBV5-1 ASSFRPPTAGVQETQY
NA TRBJ2-1 TRBV6-4 ASRNRSSYNEQF
TRBD2 TRBJ2-3 TRBV5-1 ASRVKDRDYSTDTQY
TRBD1 TRBJ2-7 TRBV7-6 ASSLSQGAYEQY
TRBD2 TRBJ2-7 TRBV5-4 ASSTPGLADLSYEQY
NA TRBJ1-6 TRBV15 ATSRDRTAALH
NA TRBJ2-1 TRBV6-4 ASSERGHEQF
NA TRBJ1-6 TRBV2 ASSEEGLRSPLH
TRBD2 TRBJ2-5 TRBV19 ASSLGLAGGQETQY
NA TRBJ1-4 TRBV4-2 ASSPNPSATNEKLF
NA TRBJ1-2 TRBV6-5 ASSYGAADNYGYT
TRBD1 TRBJ1-2 TRBV4-1 ASSPRDSQNYGYT
TRBD1 TRBJ2-6 TRBV5-4 ASSPDRVGANVLT
NA TRBJ1-6 TRBV7-8 ASSSRERHSPLH
NA TRBJ1-2 TRBV29-1 SVETGENYGYT
NA TRBJ1-2 TRBV4-3 ASSQERGNGYT
NA TRBJ2-7 TRBV5-4 ASSLGQGRSYEQY
TRBD1 TRBJ1-6 TRBV10-3 ATRGLQDRNSPLH